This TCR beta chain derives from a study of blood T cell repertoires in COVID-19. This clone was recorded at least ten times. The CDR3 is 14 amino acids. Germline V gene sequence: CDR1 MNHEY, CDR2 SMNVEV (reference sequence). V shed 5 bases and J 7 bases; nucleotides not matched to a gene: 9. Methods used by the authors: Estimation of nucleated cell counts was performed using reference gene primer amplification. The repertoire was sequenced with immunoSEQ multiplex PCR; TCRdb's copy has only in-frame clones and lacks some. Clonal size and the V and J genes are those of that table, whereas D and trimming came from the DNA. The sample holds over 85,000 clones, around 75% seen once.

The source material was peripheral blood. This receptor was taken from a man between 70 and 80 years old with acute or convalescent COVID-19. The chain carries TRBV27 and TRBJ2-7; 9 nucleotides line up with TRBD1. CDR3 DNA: TGTGCCAGCAGTCTAGCCGGGACAGGGCGTGAGCAGTACTTC. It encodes CASSLAGTGREQYF.